Below, one T cell receptor beta chain is given with its context. Clones were read by immunoSEQ multiplex PCR, and TCRdb kept only the in-frame ones, dropping some. Of about 41,000 clones in the sample, around 69% were seen once. The time point here: cycle 4 day 1 (C4D1), after less than seven weeks of nivolumab. Autologous stem cell transplantation was followed by relapse in every patient, and brentuximab vedotin exposure varied. These data are taken from a study of PD-1 blockade in classical Hodgkin lymphoma. V was cut by 5 bases and J by 8 bases, with 15 bases left in between. CDR1 and CDR2 from the germline V gene are SEHNR and FQNEAQ (reference sequence). The CDR3 has 13 residues.

This material consisted of peripheral blood mononuclear cells (PBMCs), taken before the fourth cycle of nivolumab. This sequence originates from a human donor with classical Hodgkin lymphoma. The V and J genes are TRBV7-9 and TRBJ1-1; D may be TRBD1 (5 bases). The CDR3, as DNA: TGTGCCAGCAGCCCTAACGGGGGAATAGAAGCTTTCTTT. It specifies CASSPNGGIEAFF.